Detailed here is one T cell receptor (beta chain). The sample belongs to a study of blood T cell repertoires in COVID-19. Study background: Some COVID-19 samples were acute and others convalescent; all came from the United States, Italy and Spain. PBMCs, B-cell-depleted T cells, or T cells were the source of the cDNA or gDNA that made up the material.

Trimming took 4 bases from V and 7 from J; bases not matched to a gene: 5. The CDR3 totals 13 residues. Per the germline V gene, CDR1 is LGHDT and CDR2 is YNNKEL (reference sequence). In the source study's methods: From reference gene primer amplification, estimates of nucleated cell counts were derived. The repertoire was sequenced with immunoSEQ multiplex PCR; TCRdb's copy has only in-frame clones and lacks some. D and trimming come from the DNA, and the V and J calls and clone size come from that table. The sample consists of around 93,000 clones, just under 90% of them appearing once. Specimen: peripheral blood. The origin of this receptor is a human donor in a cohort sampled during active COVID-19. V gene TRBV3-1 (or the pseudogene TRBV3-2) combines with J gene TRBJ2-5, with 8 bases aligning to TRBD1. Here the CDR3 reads CASSPTGVGTQYF. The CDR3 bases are TGTGCCAGCAGCCCGACAGGGGTGGGGACCCAGTACTTC.